These 29 T cell receptor beta chains came from one sample sequenced in a study of human T cells and chemical hapten exposure. Indicated time point: pre-sensitization, week 0. The treatment here: therapeutic diphenylcyclopropenone sensitization with weekly scalp DPC. TCRdb re-derived calls from the RACE reads in MiXCR, one entry per CDR3 protein. The table has 190,000 or so distinct CDR3 sequences, 25% to 35% seen once. This material consisted of whole blood, taken in connection with sensitization to the hapten diphenylcyclopropenone (DPC). The receptors were gathered from a woman aged 25 to 39 with alopecia areata. Some clones in this sample may be carry-over from other donors' samples.

V is TRBV30 and J is TRBJ2-1; no reliable D call. From germline, CDR1 is GTSNPN and CDR2 SVGIG (reference sequence). CDR3 size: 13 residues. Trimming shortened V by 3 bases and J by 3 bases, and 9 bases separated the two germline ends. CDR3 sequence: CAWRVSLYNEQFF. DNA for the CDR3: TGTGCCTGGAGAGTGAGTCTCTACAATGAGCAGTTCTTC.

Only a few counts were recorded for this clonotype. V is TRBV7-9 and J is TRBJ2-7, with 8 bases lining up with TRBD1. The CDR3 runs to 14 residues. Germline loops: CDR1 SEHNR, CDR2 FQNEAQ (reference sequence). The junction had 8 bases not matched to a gene; V was cut back by 5 bases and J by 5 bases. The CDR3 DNA sequence: TGTGCCAGCAGCCTGCAGGGGGCTAGGAACGAGCAGTACTTC. It encodes CASSLQGARNEQYF.

This clonotype has a count of ten or more. The CDR3 DNA reads as TGTGCCAGCAGCTCTCCGGGACAGGGGACAGATACGCAGTATTTT. It translates to CASSSPGQGTDTQYF. The chain has TRBV28 and TRBJ2-3; the match to TRBD1 covers 10 bases. V gave up 6 bases and J gave up 3 bases; unmatched junction bases: 6. Germline assignment: CDR1 MDHEN and CDR2 SYDVKM. This CDR3 has 15 residues.

The table lists this clonotype with many counts. The chain carries TRBV19 and TRBJ2-3; 7 nucleotides line up with TRBD2. This CDR3 spans 16 amino acids. The germline gives CDR1 LNHDA, CDR2 SQIVND (reference sequence). Trimming cost V 4 bases and J 8 bases; bases outside gene matches: 15. In nucleotides, the CDR3 is TGTGCCAGTAGTAGGTTGGTTGGACTAGGTTTCGGTACGCAGTATTTT. It is translated as CASSRLVGLGFGTQYF. The variable domain in full, with the rest retrieved from reference TRBV19 and TRBJ2-3, is DGGITQSPKYLFRKEGQNVTLSCEQNLNHDAMYWYRQDPGQGLRLIYYSQIVNDFQKGDIAEGYSVSREKKESFPLTVTSAQKNPTAFYLCASSRLVGLGFGTQYFGPGTRLTVL.

This chain connects TRBV29-1 to TRBJ2-1; 8 bases fit TRBD2. The CDR3 runs 15 residues. After removal of 6 bases from V and 10 bases from J, the junction contained 17 bases not matched to a gene. Germline V gives CDR1 SQVTM, CDR2 ANQGSEA. Here the CDR3 DNA reads TGCAGCGTGGAGGGACGGCTAGCGGGTGGGGCGGAGCAGTTCTTC. It is translated as CSVEGRLAGGAEQFF.

This clonotype was counted a few times. The chain is built from TRBV20-1 and TRBJ1-6; 7 bases are a match to TRBD1. From germline, CDR1 is DFQATT and CDR2 SNEGSKA (reference sequence). The CDR3 length is 14 residues. With V trimmed by 5 bases and J by 10 bases, 11 bases remained unmatched. The CDR3 DNA sequence: TGCAGTGCTTTGGGGACAGCTCTGAGGTCACCCCTCCACTTT. Amino acid sequence: CSALGTALRSPLHF.

This clonotype was picked up many times. This sequence joins TRBV29-1 and TRBJ2-2; D possibly corresponds to TRBD2 (6 bases). The V gene lost 4 bases and the J gene lost 0 bases, with 12 bases spanning the gap. From germline, CDR1 is SQVTM and CDR2 ANQGSEA. The CDR3 sequence is 15 residues long. The CDR3 reads CSVAEGPANTGELFF. The CDR3, as DNA: TGCAGCGTTGCGGAGGGCCCTGCGAACACCGGGGAGCTGTTTTTT.

This rearrangement joins TRBV28 to TRBJ1-2, with D uncertain. Germline lookup yields CDR1 MDHEN and CDR2 SYDVKM. Trimming cost V 6 bases and J 1 base, with 6 bases left between them. The CDR3 is made up of 12 amino acids. CDR3 DNA: TGTGCCAGCAGCCAGCTTAACTATGGCTACACCTTC. Translated, it gives CASSQLNYGYTF.

V gene TRBV14 combines with J gene TRBJ1-2; a weak D match, TRBD1 (6 bases). The CDR3 runs to 12 residues. The germline V gene encodes CDR1 SGHDN and CDR2 FVKESK. The V end lost 4 bases, the J end lost 7 bases, and 10 bases lay between the germline ends. CDR3 bases: TGTGCCAGCAGCCCTAGCAGGGGTGGCTACACCTTC. It codes for CASSPSRGGYTF. The complete variable domain, with remaining parts taken from reference TRBV14 and TRBJ1-2, reads EAGVTQFPSHSVIEKGQTVTLRCDPISGHDNLYWYRRVMGKEIKFLLHFVKESKQDESGMPNNRFLAERTGGTYSTLKVQPAELEDSGVYFCASSPSRGGYTFGSGTRLTVV.

The sample holds many counts of this clonotype. V gene TRBV28 combines with J gene TRBJ1-5; D unresolved. The CDR3 runs to 13 residues. Germline lookup yields CDR1 MDHEN and CDR2 SYDVKM. Trimming removed 7 bases at V and 11 bases at J, with 18 bases between. The CDR3 reads CASTNQEGEAQHF. CDR3 in DNA: TGTGCCAGCACCAACCAGGAGGGAGAGGCCCAGCATTTT. The full variable domain, in which reference TRBV28 and TRBJ1-5 provide the parts outside the CDR3, is DVKVTQSSRYLVKRTGEKVFLECVQDMDHENMFWYRQDPGLGLRLIYFSYDVKMKEKGDIPEGYSVSREKKERFSLILESASTNQTSMYLCASTNQEGEAQHFGDGTRLSIL.

The chain carries TRBV5-1 and TRBJ1-1, with TRBD1 as a possible D gene (5 bases). Germline V gene data show CDR1 as SGHRS and CDR2 as YFSETQ. The CDR3 consists of 13 residues. V lost 2 bases to trimming and J lost 3 bases, with 8 bases between them. This chain's CDR3 is CASSFKQDTEAFF. DNA of the CDR3: TGCGCCAGCAGCTTCAAACAGGACACTGAAGCTTTCTTT. The variable domain in full, completed from reference TRBV5-1 and TRBJ1-1, reads KAGVTQTPRYLIKTRGQQVTLSCSPISGHRSVSWYQQTPGQGLQFLFEYFSETQRNKGNFPGRFSGRQFSNSRSEMNVSTLELGDSALYLCASSFKQDTEAFFGQGTRLTVV.

The CDR3 DNA follows: TGTGCCAGCAGCCCTAGGACTGACAGGGGGCGGGAAAAACTGTTTTTT. It codes for CASSPRTDRGREKLFF. The V gene is TRBV7-2, the J gene TRBJ1-4, with 10 bases aligning to TRBD1. J lost 8 bases, V lost 5 bases, and 11 bases had no gene match. The germline V gene encodes CDR1 SGHTA and CDR2 FQGNSA. The CDR3 runs to 16 residues.

V gene TRBV29-1 combines with J gene TRBJ1-1; no clear D gene. Per the germline V gene, CDR1 is SQVTM and CDR2 is ANQGSEA. V dropped 6 bases and J dropped 0 bases, with 5 bases sitting between them. The CDR3 runs 11 residues. CDR3 nucleotide sequence: TGCAGCGTGCCCCTGAACACTGAAGCTTTCTTT. Translating it yields CSVPLNTEAFF.

V and J are TRBV6-6 and TRBJ1-2; the D is unclear. The CDR3 spans 15 residues. V was clipped by 0 bases and J by 0 bases, with 8 bases between them. CDR1 and CDR2 from the germline V gene are MNHNY and SVGAGI (reference sequence). The DNA for the CDR3 is TGTGCCAGCAGTTACTCGGAGTTAGCTAACTATGGCTACACCTTC. Translating gives CASSYSELANYGYTF.

This clonotype was seen a handful of times. The chain uses TRBV18 and TRBJ2-7, with D maybe TRBD1 (6 bases). The germline V gene encodes CDR1 KGHSH and CDR2 LQKENI. Between the trimmed V and J ends, which lost 3 bases and 5 bases, there was a span of 14 bases. CDR3 size: 14 residues. DNA of the CDR3: TGTGCCAGCTCACCCTCGACAGGTCCTGACGAGCAGTACTTC. This codes for CASSPSTGPDEQYF.

V and J are TRBV4-1 and TRBJ1-2; D not certain. This CDR3 is built from 14 residues. Germline V gene data show CDR1 as MGHRA and CDR2 as YSYEKL. Trimming pared 2 bases from V and 3 bases from J, leaving 10 bases between. CDR3 sequence (DNA): TGCGCCAGCAGCCAAAGGGATTCTGACTATGGCTACACCTTC. Encoded protein: CASSQRDSDYGYTF.

This clonotype turned up a few times. The chain combines TRBV24-1 with TRBJ1-5; D remains unclear. V lost 4 bases, J lost 2 bases, and 11 bases lay in between. There are 15 residues in the CDR3. CDR1 and CDR2 (germline): KGHDR, SFDVKD. CDR3 sequence: CATSEAGGGNQPQHF. CDR3 in DNA: TGTGCCACCAGTGAGGCCGGCGGGGGCAATCAGCCCCAGCATTTT.

This clonotype came up a few times. This chain uses TRBV29-1 with TRBJ2-1, with D perhaps TRBD2 (6 bases). Germline assignment: CDR1 SQVTM and CDR2 ANQGSEA. This CDR3 comprises 15 residues. Trimming pared 0 bases from V and 5 bases from J, leaving 14 bases between. CDR3 DNA: TGCAGCGTTGAAGATTGGAAGGGAGGAGACAATGAGCAGTTCTTC. Translation: CSVEDWKGGDNEQFF.

Many counts were recorded for this clonotype. The chain has TRBV5-1 and TRBJ1-6, with 9 bases fitting TRBD1. The V segment lost 4 bases and the J segment 7 bases; nucleotides outside the gene matches: 6. The V gene's germline CDR1 is SGHRS and CDR2 YFSETQ. This CDR3 is built from 15 residues. The CDR3: CASSHSGQGNSPLHF. CDR3 bases: TGCGCCAGCAGCCATTCGGGACAGGGAAATTCACCCCTCCACTTT.

On this clonotype itself: Germline and junction disagree at one end, which may indicate a read error. V and J are TRBV4-2 and TRBJ2-5, with no clear D. The germline V gene encodes CDR1 LGHNA and CDR2 YNFKEQ. The CDR3 has 13 amino acids. The CDR3 DNA reads TGCGCCAGCAGCCAAGATCTGGCGGAGACCCAGTACTTC. Its translation: CASSQDLAETQYF.

This clonotype was recorded a few times. One end of the junction does not line up with germline, which may come from a read error. V and J are TRBV7-9 and TRBJ1-1; a possible D gene is TRBD1 (5 bases). The CDR3 consists of 13 residues. CDR1 and CDR2 from the germline V gene are SEHNR and FQNEAQ (reference sequence). CDR3 loop: CASNLLGTVEAFF. CDR3 DNA sequence: TGTGCCAGCAACTTACTCGGGACTGTCGAAGCTTTCTTT.

This chain joins TRBV10-3 and TRBJ2-6; D possibly corresponds to TRBD1 (6 bases). Germline CDR1 and CDR2: ENHRY and SYGVKD. The ends were cut back, 0 bases at V and 0 bases at J, with 15 bases in the middle. The CDR3 loop spans 19 amino acids. The CDR3 region has the DNA TGTGCCATCAGTGAGTCGTCAGCGACAGGACCCTCTGGGGCCAACGTCCTGACTTTC. Its protein is CAISESSATGPSGANVLTF.

This clonotype was counted only a few times. The rearrangement links TRBV6-2 or TRBV6-3 to TRBJ2-1; no definite D call. Germline lookup yields CDR1 MNHEY and CDR2 SVGEGT. CDR3 length equals 14 residues. Trimming removed 8 bases from V and 0 bases from J, with 11 bases in between. The CDR3 spells CASEGPSSYNEQFF. CDR3 DNA sequence: TGTGCCAGCGAAGGCCCGAGCTCCTACAATGAGCAGTTCTTC.

This clonotype was recorded many times. This chain uses TRBV29-1 with TRBJ2-7, with TRBD1 matching 9 bases. J gave up 2 bases and V 6 bases, and 11 bases lay outside the gene matches. The CDR3 is 15 amino acids. The germline V gene encodes CDR1 SQVTM and CDR2 ANQGSEA. In DNA, the CDR3 is TGCAGCGTCGCCGGGGGACAGGGAGGCGCCTACGAGCAGTACTTC. It yields the protein CSVAGGQGGAYEQYF.

The chain employs TRBV6-1 and TRBJ1-5, with D perhaps TRBD1 (5 bases). Per germline, CDR1 MNHNS and CDR2 SASEGT. The CDR3 covers 17 residues. Deletions cut 4 bases from V and 0 bases from J, with 16 bases between. CDR3: CASSVAGFWDSNQPQHF. CDR3 bases: TGTGCCAGCAGTGTGGCAGGGTTTTGGGATAGCAATCAGCCCCAGCATTTT.

This clonotype showed up just a few times. The chain carries TRBV7-6 and TRBJ2-3, with 12 positions matching TRBD2. This CDR3 has 16 residues. The trim removed 1 base at V and 1 base at J, leaving 0 bases unmatched. The germline V gene has CDR1 SGHVS and CDR2 FNYEAQ. The CDR3 bases are TGTGCCAGCAGCTTAGGACTAGCGGGGGGCACAGATACGCAGTATTTT. Its translation is CASSLGLAGGTDTQYF.

This clonotype was seen more than once but under ten times. The chain links TRBV4-1 to TRBJ2-6, with D tentatively TRBD1 (6 bases). The CDR3 runs 18 residues. Germline V gene sequence: CDR1 MGHRA, CDR2 YSYEKL. V gave up 1 base and J gave up 4 bases, with 17 bases separating them. CDR3 sequence reads: CASSQASGALAGANVLTF. The CDR3 DNA reads as TGCGCCAGCAGCCAAGCGTCAGGGGCCTTAGCCGGGGCCAACGTCCTGACTTTC.

The chain recombines TRBV7-2 with TRBJ2-1, with 11 bases aligning to TRBD2. The CDR3 contains 16 residues. V was pared by 6 bases and J by 5 bases, with 9 bases of the junction left unmatched. The germline CDR1 and CDR2 sequences are SGHTA and FQGNSA. CDR3 in amino acids: CASRQVGLAENNEQFF. CDR3 sequence (DNA): TGTGCCAGCAGACAGGTGGGACTAGCGGAAAACAATGAGCAGTTCTTC.

This clonotype was observed a few times. The V gene is TRBV27, the J gene TRBJ1-1; 7 bases map to TRBD1. V lost 5 bases and J lost 2; bases outside the gene matches: 8. This CDR3 spans 15 amino acids. Per germline, CDR1 MNHEY and CDR2 SMNVEV (reference sequence). CDR3 protein: CASSPRQGRNTEAFF. The CDR3 nucleotides read TGTGCCAGCAGTCCTCGACAGGGAAGAAACACTGAAGCTTTCTTT.